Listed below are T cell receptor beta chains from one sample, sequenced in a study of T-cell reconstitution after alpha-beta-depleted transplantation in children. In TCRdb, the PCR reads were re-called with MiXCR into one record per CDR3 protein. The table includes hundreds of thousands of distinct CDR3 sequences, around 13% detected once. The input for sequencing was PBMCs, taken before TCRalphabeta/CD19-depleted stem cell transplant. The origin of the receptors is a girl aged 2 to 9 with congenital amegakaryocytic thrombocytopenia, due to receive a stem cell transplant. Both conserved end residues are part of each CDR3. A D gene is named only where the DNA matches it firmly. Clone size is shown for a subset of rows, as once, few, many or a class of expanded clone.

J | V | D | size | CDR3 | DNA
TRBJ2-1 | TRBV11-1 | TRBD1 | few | CASSHYGDRALHEQFF | TGTGCCAGCAGCCATTATGGGGACAGGGCCTTACATGAGCAGTTCTTC
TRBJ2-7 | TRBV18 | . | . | CASSHQALGSHEQYF | TGTGCCAGCTCCCACCAGGCCCTTGGTTCCCACGAGCAGTACTTC
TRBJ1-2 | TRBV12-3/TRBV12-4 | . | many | CASSPGRVVYGYTF | TGTGCCAGCAGCCCCGGTCGCGTAGTCTATGGCTACACCTTC
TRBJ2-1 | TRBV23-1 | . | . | CASSQSSHESKEGNEQFF | TGCGCCAGCAGTCAATCTTCTCACGAATCCAAAGAGGGCAATGAGCAGTTCTTC
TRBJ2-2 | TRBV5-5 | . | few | CASSSRDTQTGELFF | TGTGCCAGCAGTTCCCGGGACACCCAGACCGGGGAGCTGTTTTTT
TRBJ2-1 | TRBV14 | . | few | CASSQKQGLLGNEQFF | TGTGCCAGCAGCCAGAAACAGGGTTTGTTAGGCAATGAGCAGTTCTTC
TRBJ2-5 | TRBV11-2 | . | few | CASSRTGSSQETQYF | TGTGCCAGCAGCCGAACGGGCAGCTCTCAAGAGACCCAGTACTTC
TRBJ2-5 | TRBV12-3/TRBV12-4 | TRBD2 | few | CASSSGLATAQETQYF | TGTGCCAGCAGTTCAGGACTAGCGACCGCACAAGAGACCCAGTACTTC
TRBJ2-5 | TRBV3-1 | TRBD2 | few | CASSQVRLPGLPYQETQYF | TGTGCCAGCAGCCAAGTTAGGCTCCCGGGACTACCGTACCAAGAGACCCAGTACTTC
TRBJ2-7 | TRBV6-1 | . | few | CASIQTRANPSCEQYF | TGTGCCAGCATACAGACCAGGGCCAACCCGTCTTGCGAGCAGTACTTC
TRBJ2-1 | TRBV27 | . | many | CASSLILAEAYNEQFF | TGTGCCAGCAGTTTAATCTTAGCGGAGGCCTACAATGAGCAGTTCTTC
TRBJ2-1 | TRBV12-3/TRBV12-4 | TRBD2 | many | CASSPTGTSVYNEQFF | TGTGCCAGCAGCCCCACCGGGACTAGCGTTTACAATGAGCAGTTCTTC
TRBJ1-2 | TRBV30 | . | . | CAWSTNLNRQAGYTF | TGTGCCTGGAGTACCAACCTTAACAGACAGGCTGGCTACACCTTC
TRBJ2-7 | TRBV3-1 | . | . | CASSYRDTTLLGYEQYF | TGTGCCAGCAGCTACCGAGACACTACTCTTCTAGGCTACGAGCAGTACTTC
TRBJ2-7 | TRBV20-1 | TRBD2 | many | CSARDLEGGRSTYEQYF | TGCAGTGCTAGAGATCTTGAGGGCGGGAGGTCCACCTACGAGCAGTACTTC
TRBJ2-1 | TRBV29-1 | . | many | CSVVVWDLRSSSHNEQFF | TGCAGCGTTGTTGTATGGGACCTGCGGAGTTCGTCCCACAATGAGCAGTTCTTC
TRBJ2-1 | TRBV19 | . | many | CAGPRPYNEQFF | TGTGCCGGGCCACGCCCTTACAATGAGCAGTTCTTC
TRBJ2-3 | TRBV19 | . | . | CATRQSKDTDTQYF | TGTGCCACCAGACAGAGTAAGGACACAGATACGCAGTATTTT
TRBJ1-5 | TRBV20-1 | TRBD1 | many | CSARVQGMHQPQHF | TGCAGTGCTAGAGTACAGGGGATGCATCAGCCCCAGCATTTT
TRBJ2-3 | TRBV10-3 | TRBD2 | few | CAMQSRTSGAERDTQYF | TGTGCCATGCAGAGTCGGACTAGCGGAGCTGAGCGAGATACGCAGTATTTT
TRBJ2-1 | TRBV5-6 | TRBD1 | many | CASSIGQGSYNEQFF | TGTGCCAGCAGCATAGGACAGGGGTCCTACAATGAGCAGTTCTTC
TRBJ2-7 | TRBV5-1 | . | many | CASIKATFEQYF | TGCGCCAGCATAAAGGCGACTTTCGAGCAGTACTTC
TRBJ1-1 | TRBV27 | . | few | CASNSGLLNTEAFF | TGTGCCAGCAACTCCGGACTGCTGAACACTGAAGCTTTCTTT
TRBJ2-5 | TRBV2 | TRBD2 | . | CAGHGTVGTSDLQETQYF | TGTGCCGGCCACGGGACAGTCGGGACTAGCGACCTACAAGAGACCCAGTACTTC
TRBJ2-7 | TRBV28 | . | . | CASSSPFRGLGPHSSYEQYF | TGTGCCAGCAGTTCCCCTTTCCGGGGCCTCGGGCCCCACTCCTCCTACGAGCAGTACTTC
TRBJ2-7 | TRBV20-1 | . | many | CSARDPLRSGEQYF | TGCAGTGCTAGGGACCCCCTCAGGTCCGGAGAGCAGTACTTC
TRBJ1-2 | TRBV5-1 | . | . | CASSPGQPTNYGYTF | TGCGCCAGCAGCCCCGGACAGCCCACTAACTATGGCTACACCTTC
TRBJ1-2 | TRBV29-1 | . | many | CSGLVGVGYTF | TGCAGCGGGTTAGTCGGAGTAGGCTACACCTTC
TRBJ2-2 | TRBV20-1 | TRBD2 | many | CSARPPSSGGGKNTGELFF | TGCAGTGCCAGACCCCCTTCGTCGGGAGGAGGGAAGAACACCGGGGAGCTGTTTTTT
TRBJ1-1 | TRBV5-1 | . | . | CASSFPGEEAFF | TGCGCCAGCAGCTTCCCGGGAGAGGAAGCTTTCTTT
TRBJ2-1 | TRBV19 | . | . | CASSTPTLDEQFF | TGTGCCAGTAGTACCCCAACCTTGGATGAGCAGTTCTTC
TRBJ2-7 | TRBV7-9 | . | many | CASFGSSYEQYF | TGTGCCAGCTTTGGGAGCTCCTACGAGCAGTACTTC
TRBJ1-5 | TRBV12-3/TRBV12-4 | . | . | CASSSPGASKWDQPQHF | TGTGCCAGCAGTTCCCCGGGCGCCTCCAAATGGGATCAGCCCCAGCATTTT
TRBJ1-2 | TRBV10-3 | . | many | CAISESGRNNYGYTF | TGTGCCATCAGTGAGTCGGGCAGGAATAACTATGGCTACACCTTC
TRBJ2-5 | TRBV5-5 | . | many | CASSLGVGQETQYF | TGTGCCAGCAGCTTGGGAGTGGGACAAGAGACCCAGTACTTC
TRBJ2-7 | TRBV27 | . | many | CASSPSGLSYEQYF | TGTGCCAGCAGTCCTAGTGGCCTCTCCTACGAGCAGTACTTC
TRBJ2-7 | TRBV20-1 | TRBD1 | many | CSARGTGTFYEQYF | TGCAGTGCTAGAGGGACAGGGACCTTCTACGAGCAGTACTTC
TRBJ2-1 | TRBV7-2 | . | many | CASSLKSWTNYNEQFF | TGTGCCAGCAGCCTTAAATCGTGGACTAACTACAATGAGCAGTTCTTC
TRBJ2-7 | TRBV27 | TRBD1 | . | CASSLRAVLAGGEYEQYF | TGTGCCAGCAGTTTGCGGGCAGTATTGGCAGGGGGCGAATACGAGCAGTACTTC
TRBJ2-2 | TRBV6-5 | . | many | CASSYFRKPNTGELFF | TGTGCCAGCAGTTACTTTCGCAAACCGAACACCGGGGAGCTGTTTTTT
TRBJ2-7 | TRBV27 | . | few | CASSKGGRGYEQYF | TGTGCCAGCTCAAAAGGGGGACGAGGGTACGAGCAGTACTTC
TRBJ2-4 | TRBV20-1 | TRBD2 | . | CSARDLRAGTSGAIQYF | TGCAGTGCTAGAGATCTCAGGGCGGGGACTAGCGGCGCCATTCAGTACTTC
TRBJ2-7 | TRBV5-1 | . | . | CASSLGVVRSYEQYF | TGCGCCAGCAGCTTGGGGGTGGTCAGATCCTACGAGCAGTACTTC
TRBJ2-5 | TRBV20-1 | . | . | CSARELWDRTATQETQYF | TGCAGTGCTAGAGAGCTTTGGGACCGAACAGCGACCCAAGAGACCCAGTACTTC
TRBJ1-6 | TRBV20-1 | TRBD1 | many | CSARGYRGEGFDNSPLHF | TGCAGTGCTAGAGGGTACAGGGGGGAGGGCTTCGATAATTCACCCCTCCACTTT
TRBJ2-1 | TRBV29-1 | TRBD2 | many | CSVEASGPYNEQFF | TGCAGCGTTGAAGCTAGCGGACCCTACAATGAGCAGTTCTTC
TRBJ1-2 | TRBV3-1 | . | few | CASSQEIRPGPDTF | TGTGCCAGCAGCCAAGAAATAAGGCCAGGGCCCGACACCTTC
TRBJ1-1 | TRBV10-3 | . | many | CAISDGAESNTEAFF | TGTGCCATCAGTGACGGGGCAGAATCGAACACTGAAGCTTTCTTT
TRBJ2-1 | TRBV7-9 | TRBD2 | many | CASSLSGASGGNEQFF | TGTGCCAGCAGCTTATCCGGGGCTAGCGGGGGGAATGAGCAGTTCTTC
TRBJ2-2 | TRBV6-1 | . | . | CASGLAAANTGELFF | TGTGCCAGCGGCCTCGCGGCGGCGAACACCGGGGAGCTGTTTTTT
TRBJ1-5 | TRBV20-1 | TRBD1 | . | CSADRGSNQPQHF | TGCAGTGCAGACAGGGGGAGCAATCAGCCCCAGCATTTT
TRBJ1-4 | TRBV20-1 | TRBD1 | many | CSAKTGGSEKLFF | TGCAGTGCTAAGACAGGGGGCTCTGAAAAACTGTTTTTT